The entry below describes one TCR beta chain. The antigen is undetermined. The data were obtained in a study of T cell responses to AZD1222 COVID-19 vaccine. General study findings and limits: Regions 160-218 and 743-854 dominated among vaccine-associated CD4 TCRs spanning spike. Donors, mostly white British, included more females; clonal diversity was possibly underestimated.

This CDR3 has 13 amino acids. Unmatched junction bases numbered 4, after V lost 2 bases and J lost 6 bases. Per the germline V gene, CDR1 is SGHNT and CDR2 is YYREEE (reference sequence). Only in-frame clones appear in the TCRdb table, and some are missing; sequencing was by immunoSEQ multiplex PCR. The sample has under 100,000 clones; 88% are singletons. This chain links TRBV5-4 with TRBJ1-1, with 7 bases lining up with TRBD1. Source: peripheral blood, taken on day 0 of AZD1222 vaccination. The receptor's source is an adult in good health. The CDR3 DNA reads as TGTGCCAGCAGCTTAACAGGGGTGGCTGAAGCTTTCTTT. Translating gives CASSLTGVAEAFF.